This is a list of T cell receptor beta chains from one sample in a study of cytomegalovirus exposure and HLA in healthy donors. Repertoires were generated with immunoSEQ multiplex PCR, while TCRdb's copy carries only in-frame clones and drops some. The sample includes 300,000 to 400,000 clones, approximately 88% seen only once; the top ten take roughly 0.96%. Sequenced sample: PBMCs. Receptor source: a man aged 25-45 years in good health and CMV-seronegative. Each CDR3 is given with its conserved first and last residue.

>TRBJ1-2|13|TRBV19
CASSAMGRGGYTF
>TRBJ2-7|13|TRBV5-6
CASSLESLYEQYF
>TRBJ2-3|15|TRBV19
CASSIARAGTDTQYF
>TRBJ1-3|16|TRBV10-3
CAINRFGTEAGNTIYF
>TRBJ1-5|15|TRBV5-6
CASSLRRSGNQPQHF
>TRBJ1-3|16|TRBV27
CASRPDGGLSGNTIYF
>TRBJ1-1|14|TRBV28
CASRFAPGYTEAFF
>TRBJ1-6|15|TRBV30
CAWSVGQGGNSPLHF
>TRBJ2-1|16|TRBV4-1
CASSQDSAGFRNEQFF
>TRBJ1-6|16|TRBV6-5
CASSYSGFGYNSPLHF
>TRBJ1-1|13|TRBV6-1
CASTRVTSTEAFF
>TRBJ2-3|14|TRBV25-1
CAVQVAPDRDTQYF
>TRBJ2-3|18|TRBV29-1
CSVDQGVYVGGRTDTQYF
>TRBJ1-1|16|TRBV2
CASSEERQGSSNEAFF
>TRBJ1-5|16|TRBV6-1
CASSERAGASNQPQHF
>TRBJ2-7|15|TRBV11-3
CASSVTSGGASEQYF
>TRBJ2-2|15|TRBV5-1
CASSSGQAPAGELFF
>TRBJ1-5|13|TRBV7-2
CASSSQGNQPQHF
>TRBJ2-1|16|TRBV4-3
CASSQEGAGGGNEQFF
>TRBJ1-1|14|TRBV19
CASSTGIMNTEAFF
>TRBJ2-1|15|TRBV7-9
CASSPYRGNYNEQFF
>TRBJ1-4|15|TRBV4-1
CASSQLRGANEKLFF
>TRBJ2-7|15|TRBV2
CASSAFQGETYEQYF
>TRBJ2-7|14|TRBV11-2
CASSLDRVGSEQYF
>TRBJ2-3|14|TRBV5-1
CASSSWTSGDTQYF
>TRBJ1-6|17|TRBV27
CASSPLGGATYNSPLHF
>TRBJ2-1|14|TRBV2
CASTGAGGANEQFF
>TRBJ1-2|14|TRBV27
CASSPTGYHDGYTF
>TRBJ2-1|14|TRBV5-1
CASSATGSVNEQFF
>TRBJ2-7|14|TRBV15
CATSRDQVAYEQYF
>TRBJ2-1|17|TRBV27
CASSLSQTGRVFSEQFF
>TRBJ1-6|17|TRBV11-2
CASSPRQGLRDNSPLHF
>TRBJ2-7|15|TRBV9
CASSVTAQGVYEQYF
>TRBJ2-2|16|TRBV10-3
CAITRTGTANTGELFF
>TRBJ1-5|13|TRBV30
CACTDSSNQPQHF
>TRBJ2-2|16|TRBV7-2
CASSLLAGGNTGELFF
>TRBJ1-2|15|TRBV9
CASSTTGTGTYGYTF
>TRBJ1-6|17|TRBV21-1
CASSKDRDGSYNSPLHF
>TRBJ1-2|14|TRBV2
CATSSRDRVFYYTF
>TRBJ1-6|12|TRBV11-2
CASSQNNSPLHF
>TRBJ2-1|13|TRBV7-2
CASSPQAYNEQFF
>TRBJ2-1|17|TRBV5-5
CASSSPLRGSSYNEQFF
>TRBJ1-1|14|TRBV27
CASSFLAGLTEAFF
>TRBJ1-1|14|TRBV4-1
CASSHRQGSTEAFF
>TRBJ1-4|17|TRBV7-9
CASSLRQGLKKNEKLFF
>TRBJ1-2|19|TRBV4-3
CASTPGYPTEALFNYGYTF
>TRBJ2-1|17|TRBV7-9
CASSLAGGTEKYNEQFF
>TRBJ2-7|14|TRBV5-1
CASSFQGARYEQYF
>TRBJ1-5|11|TRBV21-1
CASRSDQPQHF
>TRBJ1-2|15|TRBV6-6
CASSYGTGSLYGYTF
>TRBJ1-3|14|TRBV18
CASSPNRSGNTIYF
>TRBJ1-1|14|TRBV11-2
CASSFAGGNTEAFF
>TRBJ2-5|18|TRBV4-2
CASSRGTSGGPIGETQYF
>TRBJ1-1|14|TRBV19
CASLDGQLNTEAFF
>TRBJ2-3|15|TRBV29-1
CSVEDPGRRTDTQYF